What follows are 19 T cell receptor beta chains derived from one specimen sequenced in a study of a mutant IDH1 vaccine in newly diagnosed glioma. As for time point: week 23, last vaccination. Mutant IDH1 20-mer peptide, at 300 ug, made up each vaccine dose, with topical imiquimod. Profiled with immunoSEQ multiplex PCR; TCRdb holds only in-frame clones, not every one. The sample holds 82,000 or so clones; approximately 85% are singletons and the top ten take over 2%. Their antigen targets remain unknown. Sequences were derived from PBMCs, sampled from a glioma patient whose treatment included an IDH1 peptide vaccine. These receptors were obtained from a man aged 25-45 years with glioma. Some clones in this sample may be carry-over from other donors' samples.

V is TRBV6-1 and J is TRBJ1-5; D uncertain. The CDR3 loop spans 10 amino acids. Trimming removed 7 bases from V and 12 bases from J, with 10 bases in between. The germline V gene encodes CDR1 MNHNS and CDR2 SASEGT. The CDR3 sequence: CASKQRVQHF. In DNA form, the CDR3 reads TGTGCCAGCAAGCAGCGGGTCCAGCATTTT.

This clone was found once. The J gene is TRBJ1-5, the V gene TRBV19; D is possibly TRBD1 (5 bases). Germline CDR1 LNHDA, CDR2 SQIVND (reference sequence). The CDR3 loop spans 15 amino acids. Between the trimmed V and J ends, which lost 2 bases and 6 bases, there was a span of 14 bases. The CDR3 coding sequence is TGTGCCAGTAGTATACTTCTTGACGGGGGTCAGCCCCAGCATTTT. Translated: CASSILLDGGQPQHF.

The V and J genes are TRBV29-1 and TRBJ1-2; maybe TRBD1 (5 bases). The CDR3 extends over 11 amino acids. Trimming left V 3 bases short and J 6 bases short, with 8 bases between. CDR1 and CDR2 from the germline V gene are SQVTM and ANQGSEA. The CDR3 DNA follows: TGCAGCGTTGAGAGCAGGGATGGCTACACCTTC. Protein sequence: CSVESRDGYTF.

This chain connects TRBV6-1 to TRBJ2-2; the D is unclear. Trimming took off 2 bases at V and 7 bases at J, with 14 bases between the two ends. Germline CDR1 is MNHNS and CDR2 is SASEGT. The CDR3 spans 15 residues. The DNA for the CDR3 is TGTGCCAGCAGTGAATCACGTGTGGCGAACGGGGAGCTGTTTTTT. Its translation is CASSESRVANGELFF.

This CDR3 is CASTGYTEAFF. CDR3 DNA: TGTGCCAGCACGGGCTACACTGAAGCTTTCTTT. The chain is built from TRBV6-5 and TRBJ1-1; no firm D call. This CDR3 is built from 11 residues. CDR1 and CDR2 (germline): MNHEY, SVGAGI. Between the trimmed V and J ends, which lost 7 bases and 3 bases, there was a span of 6 bases.

To note about this clone: Other DNA sequences in this specimen translate into the identical CDR3. The gene calls are TRBV7-9 and TRBJ2-1; the D is unclear. V dropped 5 bases and J dropped 6 bases, with 8 bases sitting between them. The CDR3 sequence is 12 residues long. Germline CDR1 SEHNR, CDR2 FQNEAQ (reference sequence). The CDR3 protein is CASSLSGNEQFF. CDR3 nucleotide sequence: TGTGCCAGCAGCCTCTCAGGCAATGAGCAGTTCTTC.

The CDR3 loop reads CASSLLRTDYSNQPQHF. The CDR3 DNA sequence: TGTGCCAGCAGCTTGTTGCGGACAGACTATAGCAATCAGCCCCAGCATTTT. V usage is TRBV5-5 and J usage is TRBJ1-5, with a possible D match to TRBD1 (6 bases). Trimming left V 1 base short and J 0 bases short, with 14 bases between. Germline CDR1 SGHKS, CDR2 YYEKEE (reference sequence). The CDR3 runs to 17 residues. The whole variable domain, remainder taken from reference TRBV5-5 and TRBJ1-5, is DAGVTQSPTHLIKTRGQQVTLRCSPISGHKSVSWYQQVLGQGPQFIFQYYEKEERGRGNFPDRFSARQFPNYSSELNVNALLLGDSALYLCASSLLRTDYSNQPQHFGDGTRLSIL.

The rearrangement joins TRBV7-9 to TRBJ2-7; the match to TRBD1 covers 7 bases. J gave up 0 bases and V 2 bases, and 4 bases lay outside the gene matches. Germline loops: CDR1 SEHNR, CDR2 FQNEAQ (reference sequence). This CDR3 spans 15 amino acids. The CDR3 sequence: CASSLSRTGSYEQYF. DNA of the CDR3: TGTGCCAGCAGCTTATCTCGGACAGGCTCCTACGAGCAGTACTTC. Filled out from reference TRBV7-9 and TRBJ2-7, the complete variable domain reads DTGVSQNPRHKITKRGQNVTFRCDPISEHNRLYWYRQTLGQGPEFLTYFQNEAQLEKSRLLSDRFSAERPKGSFSTLEIQRTEQGDSAMYLCASSLSRTGSYEQYFGPGTRLTVT.

This clone was detected only once. The chain links TRBV7-9 to TRBJ2-1; D perhaps matches TRBD2 (5 bases). The CDR3 length is 15 residues. Looked up from germline, CDR1 is SEHNR and CDR2 is FQNEAQ (reference sequence). The ends were cut back, 4 bases at V and 7 bases at J, with 17 bases in the middle. CDR3 in DNA: TGTGCCAGCAGCTCCAACCGAGGGCTAATTAATGAGCAGTTCTTC. This sequence encodes CASSSNRGLINEQFF.

This clone was seen only once. This chain links TRBV28 with TRBJ2-7; D is unclear. Trimming left V 4 bases short and J 2 bases short, with 15 bases between. The CDR3 is made up of 15 amino acids. Per the germline V gene, CDR1 is MDHEN and CDR2 is SYDVKM. The CDR3 loop is CASSSARQITYEQYF. For the CDR3, the DNA is TGTGCCAGCAGTTCGGCGCGGCAGATTACCTACGAGCAGTACTTC.

The chain carries TRBV7-6 and TRBJ2-6; possibly TRBD1 for D (5 bases). The V and J ends lost 0 bases and 2 bases respectively, with 11 bases between them. Germline V CDR1 and CDR2: SGHVS, FNYEAQ. The CDR3 consists of 17 residues. This CDR3 is CASSLAREPTGANVLTF. DNA of the CDR3: TGTGCCAGCAGCTTAGCCAGGGAACCTACTGGGGCCAACGTCCTGACTTTC.

This chain links TRBV9 with TRBJ2-5; D possibly corresponds to TRBD1 (7 bases). CDR1 and CDR2 from the germline V gene are SGDLS and YYNGEE. Trimming pared 4 bases from V and 1 base from J, leaving 17 bases between. CDR3 length: 16 amino acids. The CDR3 loop reads CASSPAGQLIQETQYF. CDR3 sequence (DNA): TGTGCCAGCAGCCCGGCGGGACAGCTCATCCAAGAGACCCAGTACTTC.

This sequence joins TRBV7-2 and TRBJ2-3; 12 bases match TRBD2. Germline V CDR1 and CDR2: SGHTA, FQGNSA. There are 15 residues in the CDR3. The ends lost 5 bases at V and 5 bases at J; junction bases unmatched: 5. CDR3 amino acids: CASSPSGGAGDTQYF. CDR3 sequence (DNA): TGTGCCAGCAGCCCTAGCGGGGGGGCCGGAGATACGCAGTATTTT. Filled out from reference TRBV7-2 and TRBJ2-3, the complete variable domain reads GAGVSQSPSNKVTEKGKDVELRCDPISGHTALYWYRQSLGQGLEFLIYFQGNSAPDKSGLPSDRFSAERTGGSVSTLTIQRTQQEDSAVYLCASSPSGGAGDTQYFGPGTRLTVL.

The chain links TRBV28 to TRBJ1-2; D is undetermined. This CDR3 region has 15 residues. V was cut by 3 bases and J by 2 bases, with 13 bases left in between. CDR1 and CDR2 from the germline V gene are MDHEN and SYDVKM. CDR3 bases: TGTGCCAGCAGTTTTAGGAGGCAGGCCAACTATGGCTACACCTTC. Protein sequence: CASSFRRQANYGYTF.

This clone was seen just once. The rearrangement uses TRBV28 and TRBJ2-7; 10 nucleotides align to TRBD2. Germline loops: CDR1 MDHEN, CDR2 SYDVKM. V shed 5 bases, J shed 5 bases, and the junction held 9 bases outside the gene matches. The CDR3 runs to 15 residues. The CDR3 bases are TGTGCCAGCAGTACTCCTAGCGGGAGAAAGGACGAGCAGTACTTC. Translation: CASSTPSGRKDEQYF.

This clone appeared a single time. The rearrangement joins TRBV6-5 to TRBJ1-1; no clear D gene. Per the germline V gene, CDR1 is MNHEY and CDR2 is SVGAGI. V was shortened by 5 bases and J by 8 bases, with 9 bases between the two germline ends. The length of the CDR3 is 11 residues. Here the CDR3 reads CASSESIEAFF. CDR3 DNA: TGTGCCAGCAGTGAATCGATCGAAGCTTTCTTT.

V and J are TRBV30 and TRBJ1-3; the D is unclear. The CDR3 contains 12 residues. Germline values: CDR1 GTSNPN, CDR2 SVGIG (reference sequence). Trimming shortened V by 4 bases and J by 4 bases, and 8 bases separated the two germline ends. DNA for the CDR3: TGTGCCTGGAAGTCGGCCGGAAACACCATATATTTT. Residues: CAWKSAGNTIYF.

The V gene is TRBV29-1, the J gene TRBJ2-3; perhaps TRBD2 as D (5 bases). The germline CDR1 and CDR2 sequences are SQVTM and ANQGSEA. The CDR3 contains 14 residues. Trimming pared 3 bases from V and 6 bases from J, leaving 16 bases between. The CDR3 protein is CSVDGVFVTDTQYF. The DNA of the CDR3 is TGCAGCGTTGACGGGGTGTTCGTAACGGATACGCAGTATTTT.

This rearrangement joins TRBV10-3 to TRBJ1-1, with 8 bases fitting TRBD1. This CDR3 has 16 amino acids. The V gene end was trimmed by 6 bases and the J gene end by 5 bases; junction bases not matched to a gene: 14. Germline CDR1 and CDR2: ENHRY and SYGVKD. The CDR3 loop reads CAIRDPGQDSGTEAFF. The CDR3 DNA sequence: TGTGCCATCAGGGATCCGGGACAGGACTCGGGGACTGAAGCTTTCTTT.